A selection of T cell receptor beta chains follows, all from one sample in a study of T cell repertoires in ileal Crohn's disease. Using immunoSEQ multiplex PCR, the repertoire was profiled, and TCRdb retains in-frame clones only, with some absent. This table holds about 18,000 clones, about three quarters found once. Input material: ileal tissue. These receptors all come from an adult with Crohn's disease. Both conserved end residues are part of each CDR3. The order of the fields is V gene, CDR3 protein.

TRBV7-9 | CARPPHRGQYGYTF
TRBV12-5 | CASGLRIQETQYF
TRBV28 | CASDRAPSYEQYF
TRBV4-2 | CASSQDRTSAETQYF
TRBV9 | CASSVGGGLQETQYF
TRBV2 | CASSPPWGSEQYF
TRBV11-2 | CASRGGSGYGYTF
TRBV7-9 | CASSFGWGQSQETQYF
TRBV28 | CASSLPSGPSGEQYF
TRBV6-1 | CASSEALLGSGNEQFF
TRBV28 | CASSLIEQDRQPQHF
TRBV4-1 | CASSHEGRRGHQYF
TRBV29-1 | CSATKDRGNTGELFF
TRBV5-4 | CASSSTSGGPTDTQYF
TRBV5-1 | CASSSGTSGNTGELFF
TRBV7-9 | CASSYGIEAFF
TRBV7-2 | CASSPGPVGFFQPYEQYF
TRBV28 | CASSRRNRGGTEAFF
TRBV27 | CASSRRREGGKETQYF
TRBV29-1 | CSVRQGAFNGYTF
TRBV28 | CASSSWAGGQSDTQYF
TRBV23-1 | CASSPHIQYF
TRBV19 | CASSPLRQGGSYEQYF
TRBV28 | CASSLFGTRESGELFF